One sample yielded the 15 T cell receptor beta chains listed below, sequenced in a study of T cell responses to AZD1222 COVID-19 vaccine. Here immunoSEQ multiplex PCR was the method, and the copy in TCRdb shows in-frame clones only, minus some. The table has tens of thousands of clones, 85% to 90% seen once. The sequencing used peripheral blood, collected on day 0 of AZD1222 vaccination. These receptors all stem from an adult in good health.

The V and J genes are TRBV6-5 and TRBJ2-2; D assignment may be TRBD1 or TRBD2 (5 bases each). The V and J ends lost 6 bases and 6 bases respectively, with 14 bases between them. The germline gives CDR1 MNHEY, CDR2 SVGAGI. This CDR3 is built from 14 residues. In nucleotides, the CDR3 is TGTGCCAGCAGGTGGACAAGGGGAGCCGGGGAGCTGTTTTTT. This encodes CASRWTRGAGELFF.

This chain joins TRBV4-2 and TRBJ2-7; D unclear. This CDR3 region has 16 residues. CDR1 and CDR2 (germline): LGHNA, YNFKEQ. Trimming stripped 3 bases from V and 5 bases from J, with 20 bases between. The CDR3 loop is CASSQGFRISSDEQYF. The CDR3 DNA follows: TGTGCCAGCAGCCAGGGGTTTAGGATTTCATCGGACGAGCAGTACTTC.

The chain joins TRBV5-5 to TRBJ2-3; D uncertain. Trimming took 3 bases from V and 2 from J, leaving 10 bases between them. Germline assignment: CDR1 SGHKS and CDR2 YYEKEE (reference sequence). The length of the CDR3 is 14 residues. CDR3 sequence: CASSSRYNTDTQYF. CDR3 nucleotides: TGTGCCAGCAGCTCCAGGTACAACACAGATACGCAGTATTTT.

The genes are TRBV15 and TRBJ1-1; weak D call: TRBD1 (5 bases). This CDR3 has 15 amino acids. Germline-derived CDR1 and CDR2 are LNHNV and YYDKDF (reference sequence). Trimming took 4 bases from V and 2 from J, leaving 14 bases between them. Here the CDR3 reads CATSIPGPGNTEAFF. The DNA of the CDR3 is TGTGCCACCAGCATACCGGGACCAGGTAACACTGAAGCTTTCTTT.

The V and J genes are TRBV27 and TRBJ1-1; 7 nucleotides line up with TRBD1. Germline loops: CDR1 MNHEY, CDR2 SMNVEV (reference sequence). V was clipped by 2 bases and J by 4 bases; unmatched bases: 13. This CDR3 spans 17 amino acids. The CDR3 DNA reads TGTGCCAGCAGTTTAGGCGGGGAAGGGGGCTTAGGCACTGAAGCTTTCTTT. It specifies CASSLGGEGGLGTEAFF.

The V gene is TRBV13, the J gene TRBJ1-2, with a tentative D call TRBD1 (5 bases). The CDR3 spans 14 residues. The V gene lost 5 bases and the J gene lost 4 bases, with 14 bases spanning the gap. Germline loops: CDR1 PRHDT, CDR2 FYEKMQ (reference sequence). The CDR3 here is CASSQRAGVYGYTF. CDR3 DNA sequence: TGTGCCAGCAGCCAAAGGGCGGGGGTCTATGGCTACACCTTC. Using reference TRBV13 and TRBJ1-2 for the parts outside the CDR3, the full variable domain is AAGVIQSPRHLIKEKRETATLKCYPIPRHDTVYWYQQGPGQDPQFLISFYEKMQSDKGSIPDRFSAQQFSDYHSELNMSSLELGDSALYFCASSQRAGVYGYTFGSGTRLTVV.

The gene calls are TRBV7-2 and TRBJ2-7; D gene uncertain. Germline lookup yields CDR1 SGHTA and CDR2 FQGNSA. The CDR3 length is 13 residues. V lost 1 base, J lost 3 bases, and 7 bases lay in between. CDR3 coding DNA: TGTGCCAGCAGCTTAGGGGGAATCTACGAGCAGTACTTC. It specifies CASSLGGIYEQYF.

This chain links TRBV5-1 with TRBJ2-3; D is perhaps TRBD1 or TRBD2 (5 bases each). This CDR3 region has 15 residues. Per germline, CDR1 SGHRS and CDR2 YFSETQ. V dropped 2 bases and J dropped 4 bases, with 14 bases sitting between them. CDR3 sequence (DNA): TGCGCCAGCAGCTTTACTGGGGCGAGGGCAGATACGCAGTATTTT. Translation gives CASSFTGARADTQYF.

This chain joins TRBV3-1 (or the pseudogene TRBV3-2) and TRBJ2-3; TRBD2 is a possible D gene (6 bases). Deletions cut 0 bases from V and 2 bases from J, with 12 bases between. This CDR3 has 16 residues. Per germline, CDR1 LGHDT and CDR2 YNNKEL (reference sequence). CDR3 sequence reads: CASSQDLAGITDTQYF. As DNA, the CDR3 is TGTGCCAGCAGCCAAGATTTGGCGGGAATCACAGATACGCAGTATTTT.

The chain carries TRBV24-1 and TRBJ2-5; TRBD2 matches 12 bases. Germline V gene lookup returns CDR1 KGHDR and CDR2 SFDVKD. J was trimmed by 5 bases and V by 0 bases; bases with no gene match: 0. The length of the CDR3 is 15 residues. The chain's CDR3 is CATSDLTSGRETQYF. The CDR3 region has the DNA TGTGCCACCAGTGATTTGACTAGCGGGAGGGAGACCCAGTACTTC.

This clone was picked up one time. The V call is TRBV3-1 (or the pseudogene TRBV3-2), the J call TRBJ2-3; the D gene could be TRBD1 or TRBD2 (6 bases each). Trimming stripped 1 base from V and 4 bases from J, with 15 bases between. Per the germline V gene, CDR1 is LGHDT and CDR2 is YNNKEL (reference sequence). The CDR3 has 16 residues. The chain's CDR3 is CASSQVSGAGADTQYF. The CDR3 coding sequence is TGTGCCAGCAGCCAAGTATCGGGGGCTGGGGCAGATACGCAGTATTTT.

The chain employs TRBV6-5 and TRBJ1-2; D is perhaps TRBD1 (6 bases). V was trimmed by 6 bases and J by 5 bases, leaving 16 bases between them. CDR1 and CDR2 from the germline V gene are MNHEY and SVGAGI. This CDR3 contains 14 residues. The CDR3 reads CASSRGAASYGYTF. CDR3 bases: TGTGCCAGCAGCCGGGGGGCCGCCAGTTATGGCTACACCTTC.

The genes are TRBV6-5 and TRBJ2-7; TRBD1 matches at 7 bases. Germline values: CDR1 MNHEY, CDR2 SVGAGI. CDR3 size: 15 residues. V lost 3 bases to trimming and J lost 2 bases; unmatched junction nucleotides: 7. CDR3 in amino acids: CASSYYRGPTYEQYF. CDR3 in DNA: TGTGCCAGCAGTTATTACAGGGGACCCACCTACGAGCAGTACTTC.

This sequence joins TRBV10-3 and TRBJ2-2, with 8 bases lining up with TRBD1. CDR3 size: 16 residues. CDR1 ENHRY and CDR2 SYGVKD come from the germline V gene. V trimming: 6 bases; J trimming: 5 bases; junction bases outside the gene matches: 11. CDR3 in DNA: TGTGCCATCAGCCGAACCACAGGGGGTCGGACCGGGGAGCTGTTTTTT. Protein sequence: CAISRTTGGRTGELFF.

The rearrangement joins TRBV9 to TRBJ2-1; TRBD2 matches at 12 bases. From germline, CDR1 is SGDLS and CDR2 YYNGEE. V shed 4 bases and J 5 bases; nucleotides not matched to a gene: 10. The CDR3 length is 17 residues. The CDR3 coding sequence is TGTGCCAGCAGCAACAAATGGGGACTAGCGGGCGACAATGAGCAGTTCTTC. This codes for CASSNKWGLAGDNEQFF.